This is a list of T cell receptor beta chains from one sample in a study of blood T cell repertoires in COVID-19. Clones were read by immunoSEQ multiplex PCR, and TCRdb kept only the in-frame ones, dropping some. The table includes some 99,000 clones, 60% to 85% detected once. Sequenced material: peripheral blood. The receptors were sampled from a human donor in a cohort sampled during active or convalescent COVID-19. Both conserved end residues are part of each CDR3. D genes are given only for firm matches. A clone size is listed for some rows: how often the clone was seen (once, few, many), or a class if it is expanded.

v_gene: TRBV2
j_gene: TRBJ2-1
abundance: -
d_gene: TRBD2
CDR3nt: TGTGCCAGCAGTGAACGGAGGGGACTAGCAGCCGGTGAGCAGTTCTTC
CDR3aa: CASSERRGLAAGEQFF

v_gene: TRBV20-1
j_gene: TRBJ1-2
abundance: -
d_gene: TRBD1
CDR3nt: TGCAGTGCTAGTCGGCCACAGGGGCAGAGAGATGGCTACACCTTC
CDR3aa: CSASRPQGQRDGYTF

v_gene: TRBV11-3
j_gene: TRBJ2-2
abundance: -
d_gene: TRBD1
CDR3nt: TGTGCCAGCAGCTCGGGACAGGGGAACACCGGGGAGCTGTTTTTT
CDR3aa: CASSSGQGNTGELFF

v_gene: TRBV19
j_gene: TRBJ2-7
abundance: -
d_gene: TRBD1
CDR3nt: TGTGCCAGTAGTATAGGGACAGGGGCCTACGAGCAGTACTTC
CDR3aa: CASSIGTGAYEQYF

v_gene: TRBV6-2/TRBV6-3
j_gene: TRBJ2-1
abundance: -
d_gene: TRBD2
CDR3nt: TGTGCCAGCAGTCGCCTGACTAGCGGGTACAATGAGCAGTTCTTC
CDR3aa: CASSRLTSGYNEQFF

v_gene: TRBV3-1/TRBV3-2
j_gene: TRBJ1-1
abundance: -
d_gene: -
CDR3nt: TGTGCCAGCAGCCGTTTGGGGGCTCAGAACACTGAAGCTTTCTTT
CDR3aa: CASSRLGAQNTEAFF

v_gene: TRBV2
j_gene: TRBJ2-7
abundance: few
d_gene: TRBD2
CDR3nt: TGTGCCAGCAGTGAGGCTAGCGGGGGTTACGAGCAGTACTTC
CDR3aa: CASSEASGGYEQYF

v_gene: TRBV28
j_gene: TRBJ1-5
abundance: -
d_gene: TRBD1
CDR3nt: TGTGCCAGCAACTTACCAGGGGGCTATAGCAATCAGCCCCAGCATTTT
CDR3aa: CASNLPGGYSNQPQHF

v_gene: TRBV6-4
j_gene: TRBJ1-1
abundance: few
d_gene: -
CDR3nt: TGTGCCAGCAGTGACCCACCCAACGTCGGTGGAGCTTTCTTT
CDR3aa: CASSDPPNVGGAFF

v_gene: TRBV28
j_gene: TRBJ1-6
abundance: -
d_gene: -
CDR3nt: TGTGCCAGCAGTTCCGGGGGCTCCTATAATTCACCCCTCCACTTT
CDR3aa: CASSSGGSYNSPLHF

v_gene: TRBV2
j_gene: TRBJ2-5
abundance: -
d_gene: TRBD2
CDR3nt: TGTGCCAGCAGCGAAGCGGGGCAACAGACCCAGTACTTC
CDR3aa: CASSEAGQQTQYF

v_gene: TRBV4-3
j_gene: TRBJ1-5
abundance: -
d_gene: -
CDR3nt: TGCGCCAGCAGCCCAGAAACAGGGAACCAGCCCCAGCATTTT
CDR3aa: CASSPETGNQPQHF

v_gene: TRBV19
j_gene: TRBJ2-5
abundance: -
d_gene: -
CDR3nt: TGTGCCAGTAAGGTTCGCGGCGGGGGCCATCTGGAGACCCAGTACTTC
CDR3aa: CASKVRGGGHLETQYF

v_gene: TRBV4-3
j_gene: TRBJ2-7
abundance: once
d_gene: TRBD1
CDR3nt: TGCGCCAGCAGCCAAGATTTGGGCATCTCCAGGGGGGAGCAGTACTTC
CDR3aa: CASSQDLGISRGEQYF

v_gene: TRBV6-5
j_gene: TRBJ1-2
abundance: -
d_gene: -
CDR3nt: TGTGCCAGCAGTCCCCTGAGAGGGTTATATGGCTACACCTTC
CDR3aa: CASSPLRGLYGYTF

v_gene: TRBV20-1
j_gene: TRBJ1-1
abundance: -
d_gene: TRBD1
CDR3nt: TGCAGTGCTAGTGCCACAGGGGGATACACTGAAGCTTTTTTT
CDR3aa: CSASATGGYTEAFF

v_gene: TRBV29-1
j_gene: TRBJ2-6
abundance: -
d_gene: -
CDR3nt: TGCAGCGCCCGAGAGATTACCCCCTCTGGGGCCAACGTCCTGACTTTC
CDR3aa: CSAREITPSGANVLTF

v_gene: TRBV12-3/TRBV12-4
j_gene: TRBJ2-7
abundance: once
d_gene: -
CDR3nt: TGTGCCAGCAGTTTATTTCGGTTGGACGAGCAGTACTTC
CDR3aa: CASSLFRLDEQYF

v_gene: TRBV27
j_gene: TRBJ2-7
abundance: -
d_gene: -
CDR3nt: TGTGCCAGCAGTTTACGTCCGCTAGCCTACGAGCAGTACTTC
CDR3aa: CASSLRPLAYEQYF

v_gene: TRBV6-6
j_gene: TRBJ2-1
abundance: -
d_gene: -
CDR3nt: TGTGCCAGCAGTTACTCGAAGGACTTCCGAGGGTTCTTC
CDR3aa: CASSYSKDFRGFF